This record covers a single T cell receptor beta chain. The antigen remains undetermined. This record belongs to a study of CD8 T cells in Susac syndrome. Sequencing of TCR beta covered CD8+ and CD4+ T cells obtained from blood. The multiple sclerosis control group was made up of treatment-naive patients with stable or active relapsing-remitting disease. Study results and limitations: Only a relatively small number of individuals were included in the TCR sequencing and HLA analysis.

CDR1 is LNHDA and CDR2 is SQIVND in the germline V gene (reference sequence). The V gene lost 3 bases and the J gene lost 5 bases, with 14 bases spanning the gap. This CDR3 has 14 amino acids. Random hexamers served to reverse transcribe roughly 0.5 to 1 ug RNA. Multiplex immunoSEQ PCR targeted 54 Vbeta and 13 Jbeta TCR beta segments. TCRdb re-analysed the immunoSEQ multiplex PCR reads in MiXCR, keeping a single row per CDR3 protein. The sample includes about 430,000 distinct CDR3 sequences, around 83% seen only once; the top ten take under 0.15%. What was sequenced was CD8+ T cells from PBMCs. The chain recombines TRBV19 with TRBJ2-7; no definite D call. The source is a human donor with multiple sclerosis. The CDR3 DNA is TGTGCCAGTAGTATGATCCTAGGTACCCACGAGCAGTACTTC. Its translation is CASSMILGTHEQYF.